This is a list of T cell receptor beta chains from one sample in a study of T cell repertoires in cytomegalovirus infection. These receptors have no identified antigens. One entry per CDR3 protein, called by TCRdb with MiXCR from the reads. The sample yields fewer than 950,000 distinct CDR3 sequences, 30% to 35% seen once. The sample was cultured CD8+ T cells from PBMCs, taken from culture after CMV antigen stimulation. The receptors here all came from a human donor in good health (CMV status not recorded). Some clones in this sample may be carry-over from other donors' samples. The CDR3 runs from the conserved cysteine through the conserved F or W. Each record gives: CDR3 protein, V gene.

cdr3_aa: CATSRDGGFEAFF; v_call: TRBV15
cdr3_aa: CASKGGGESYEQYF; v_call: TRBV5-6
cdr3_aa: CASSWPQGVNTIYF; v_call: TRBV7-2
cdr3_aa: CASSLPAGGGTLYTQYF; v_call: TRBV7-2
cdr3_aa: CASSLLSGGAGDTQYF; v_call: TRBV11-2
cdr3_aa: CASSYPSSDTQYF; v_call: TRBV6-6
cdr3_aa: CASSRAGAMNTEAFF; v_call: TRBV7-6
cdr3_aa: CASSLHRGPGTEAFF; v_call: TRBV28
cdr3_aa: CASSPAGNYGYTF; v_call: TRBV12-3/TRBV12-4
cdr3_aa: CASSLEISGGYTF; v_call: TRBV7-2
cdr3_aa: CASSLERGVLTGELFF; v_call: TRBV5-1
cdr3_aa: CASRQTRNRPQHF; v_call: TRBV6-1
cdr3_aa: CASSASTVGQPQHF; v_call: TRBV19
cdr3_aa: CATSDSVGDDYNEQFF; v_call: TRBV24-1
cdr3_aa: CASSLYGRGPQAYEQYF; v_call: TRBV27
cdr3_aa: CASSLWSDRGQPQHF; v_call: TRBV7-7
cdr3_aa: CASSRGWGGSPIEETQYF; v_call: TRBV7-2
cdr3_aa: CASSPAPGVVEQFF; v_call: TRBV11-2
cdr3_aa: CASSYSSLAGPQETQYF; v_call: TRBV6-5
cdr3_aa: CASSLSLSGDLTDTQYF; v_call: TRBV7-9
cdr3_aa: CASRDTGTGGRLGNQPQHF; v_call: TRBV12-3/TRBV12-4
cdr3_aa: CASSLAGTNQETQYF; v_call: TRBV7-6
cdr3_aa: CASSHPEGGRTDTQYF; v_call: TRBV7-6
cdr3_aa: CASSLRGGARTDTQYF; v_call: TRBV7-6
cdr3_aa: CASSFGTSGAYEQYF; v_call: TRBV7-2
cdr3_aa: CASSYRGTSTGELFF; v_call: TRBV11-3
cdr3_aa: CSVEVPGRYGYTF; v_call: TRBV29-1
cdr3_aa: CASARDDKLPRGGYTF; v_call: TRBV7-9